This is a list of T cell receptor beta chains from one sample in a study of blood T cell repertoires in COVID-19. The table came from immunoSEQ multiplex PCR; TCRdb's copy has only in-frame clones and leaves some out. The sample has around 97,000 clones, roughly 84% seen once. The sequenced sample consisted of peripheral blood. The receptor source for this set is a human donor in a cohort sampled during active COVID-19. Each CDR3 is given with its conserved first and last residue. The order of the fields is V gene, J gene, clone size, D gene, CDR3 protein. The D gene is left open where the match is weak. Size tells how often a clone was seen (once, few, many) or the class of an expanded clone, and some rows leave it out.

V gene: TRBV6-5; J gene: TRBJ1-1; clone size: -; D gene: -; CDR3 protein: CASSWRLDTEAFF
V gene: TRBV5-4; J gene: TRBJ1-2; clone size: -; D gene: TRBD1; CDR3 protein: CASSWGGTGDFYGYTF
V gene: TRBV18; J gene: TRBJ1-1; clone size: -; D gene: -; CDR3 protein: CASSPRSGVETFF
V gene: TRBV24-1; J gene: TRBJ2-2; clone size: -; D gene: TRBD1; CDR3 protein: CATSESTGGTGELFF
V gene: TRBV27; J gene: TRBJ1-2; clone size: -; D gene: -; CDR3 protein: CASSPGGATVIGYTF
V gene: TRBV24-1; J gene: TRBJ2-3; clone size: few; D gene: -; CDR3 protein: CATSDPGGADTQYF
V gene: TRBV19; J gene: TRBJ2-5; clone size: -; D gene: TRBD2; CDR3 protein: CASSSLSGGYQETQYF
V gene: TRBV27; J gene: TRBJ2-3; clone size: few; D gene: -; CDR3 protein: CASSNRDFTDTQYF
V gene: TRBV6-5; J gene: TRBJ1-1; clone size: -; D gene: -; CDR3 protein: CASSYRGMVRTEAFF
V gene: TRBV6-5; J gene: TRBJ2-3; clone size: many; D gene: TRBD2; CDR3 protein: CASRRLAGGTDTQYF
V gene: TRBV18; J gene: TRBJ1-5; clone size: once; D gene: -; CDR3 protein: CASSPDQDQPQHF
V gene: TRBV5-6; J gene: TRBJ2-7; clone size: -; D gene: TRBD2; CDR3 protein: CASSRTSGALYEQYF
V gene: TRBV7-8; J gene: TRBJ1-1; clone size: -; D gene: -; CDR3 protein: CASSFVMYTEAFF
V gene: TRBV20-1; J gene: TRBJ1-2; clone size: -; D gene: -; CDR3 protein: CSVGGYGYTF
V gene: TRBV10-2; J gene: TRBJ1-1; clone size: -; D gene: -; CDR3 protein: CASSQYPEAFF
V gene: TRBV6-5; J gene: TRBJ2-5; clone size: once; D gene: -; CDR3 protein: CASRFGQQETQYF
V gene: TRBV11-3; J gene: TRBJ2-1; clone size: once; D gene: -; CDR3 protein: CASSLLSASGNEQFF
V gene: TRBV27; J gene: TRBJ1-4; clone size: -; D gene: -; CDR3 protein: CASSFSSSGEKLFF